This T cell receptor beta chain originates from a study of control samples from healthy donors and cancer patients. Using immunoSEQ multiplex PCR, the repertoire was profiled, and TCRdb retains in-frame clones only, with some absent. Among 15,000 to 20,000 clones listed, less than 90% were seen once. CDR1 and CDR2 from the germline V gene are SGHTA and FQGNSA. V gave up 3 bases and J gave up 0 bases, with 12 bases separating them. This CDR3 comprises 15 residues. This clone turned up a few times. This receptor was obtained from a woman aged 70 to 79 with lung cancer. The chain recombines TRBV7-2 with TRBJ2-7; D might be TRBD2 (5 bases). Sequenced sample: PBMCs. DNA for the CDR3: TGTGCCAGCAGCTTGGGGAGAAGCGGCTCCTACGAGCAGTACTTC. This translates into CASSLGRSGSYEQYF. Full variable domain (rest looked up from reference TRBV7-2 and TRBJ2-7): GAGVSQSPSNKVTEKGKDVELRCDPISGHTALYWYRQSLGQGLEFLIYFQGNSAPDKSGLPSDRFSAERTGGSVSTLTIQRTQQEDSAVYLCASSLGRSGSYEQYFGPGTRLTVT.